This entry lists 10 T cell receptor beta chains sequenced from one sample in a study of metastatic and nonmetastatic thyroid tumors. TCRdb re-called clones via MiXCR from the PCR reads. The data hold tens of thousands of clones, with under 20% observed a single time. Before thyroid surgery, none of the patients had received any treatment. The specimen was blood. These receptors came from a male donor with papillary thyroid cancer or a benign thyroid nodule (not recorded which). Some clones in this sample may be carry-over from other donors' samples.

At least ten counts were recorded for this clone. This chain links TRBV12-3 or TRBV12-4 with TRBJ1-1; D not resolved. The CDR3 contains 14 residues. V shed 1 base and J shed 1 base, with 7 bases lying between them. CDR3 sequence reads: CASSLVGTNTEAFF. The CDR3 DNA sequence: TGTGCCAGCAGTTTAGTCGGCACGAACACTGAAGCTTTCTTT.

This clone was seen ten or more times. The chain employs TRBV7-9 and TRBJ1-5, with D unclear. V was cut by 4 bases and J by 3 bases, with 10 bases left in between. The CDR3 runs to 14 residues. Germline V gene data show CDR1 as SEHNR and CDR2 as FQNEAQ (reference sequence). The CDR3 DNA is TGTGCCAGCAGCTCTGATACAAACAATCAGCCCCAGCATTTT. Protein product: CASSSDTNNQPQHF.

This clone was recorded at least ten times. V usage is TRBV6-1 and J usage is TRBJ1-6, with D possibly being TRBD1 (5 bases). This CDR3 is 17 amino acids long. V was clipped by 5 bases and J by 9 bases, with 23 bases between them. Germline V CDR1 and CDR2: MNHNS, SASEGT. In nucleotides, the CDR3 is TGTGCCAGCAGTTCCGCCCGAGCGGGGATCGGGGGTTCACCCCTCCACTTT. This codes for CASSSARAGIGGSPLHF.

This clone was counted at least ten times. The gene calls are TRBV18 and TRBJ1-1; TRBD1 matches at 8 bases. CDR1 KGHSH and CDR2 LQKENI come from the germline V gene. The CDR3 is 13 residues long. V was pared by 6 bases and J by 5 bases, with 5 bases of the junction left unmatched. The CDR3: CASSRQGHTEAFF. The CDR3 bases are TGTGCCAGCTCTCGACAGGGGCATACTGAAGCTTTCTTT.

With respect to this clone: This sequence may be a read error, since a much larger clone differs from it by one base. The chain recombines TRBV5-6 with TRBJ2-2, with a possible D match to TRBD2 (5 bases). Germline CDR1 and CDR2: SGHDT and YYEEEE. Trimming removed 1 base at V and 6 bases at J, with 13 bases between. The CDR3 runs 15 residues. CDR3 protein: CASSLCGGGPGELFF. CDR3 coding DNA: TGTGCCAGCAGCTTGTGTGGAGGAGGCCCCGGGGAGCTGTTTTTT.

This clone showed up many times. The J gene is TRBJ2-5, the V gene TRBV20-1, with TRBD2 matching 8 bases. CDR3 size: 14 residues. The V segment lost 1 base and the J segment 5 bases; nucleotides outside the gene matches: 6. Germline CDR1 DFQATT, CDR2 SNEGSKA (reference sequence). CDR3 in amino acids: CSARVGGGRETQYF. In DNA, the CDR3 is TGCAGTGCTAGAGTTGGCGGGGGGAGGGAGACCCAGTACTTC.

Ten or more counts support this clone. The gene calls are TRBV6-4 and TRBJ2-2; 7 nucleotides line up with TRBD2. Germline CDR1 reads MRHNA; CDR2 reads SNTAGT. The CDR3 runs 15 residues. Trimming cost V 6 bases and J 3 bases; bases outside gene matches: 7. The DNA of the CDR3 is TGTGCCAGCAGCTTCACTAGCGATCACACCGGGGAGCTGTTTTTT. This sequence encodes CASSFTSDHTGELFF.

This clone was observed many times. In DNA, the CDR3 is TGTGCCAGCAGCCACTGGGTTGACGGGAGTTTCTACGAGCAGTACGTC. It codes for CASSHWVDGSFYEQYV. The chain recombines TRBV3-1 with TRBJ2-7; possibly TRBD2 for D (6 bases). The V end was cut by 3 bases, the J end by 3 bases, with 18 bases between. The CDR3 is made up of 16 amino acids. Germline CDR1 reads LGHDT; CDR2 reads YNNKEL (reference sequence).

In this sample, this clone turned up a few times. Other nucleotide sequences from this sample produce the same CDR3. The chain uses TRBV25-1 and TRBJ2-6; D possibly matches TRBD1 or TRBD2 (6 bases each). V dropped 9 bases and J dropped 4 bases, with 16 bases sitting between them. The CDR3 runs 15 residues. Germline V lookup: CDR1 MGHDK, CDR2 SYGVNS. The CDR3 region is CASVKGGTGANVLTF. The CDR3 coding sequence is TGTGCCAGTGTAAAGGGGGGTACCGGGGCCAACGTCCTGACTTTC. Full variable domain (missing parts from reference TRBV25-1 and TRBJ2-6): EADIYQTPRYLVIGTGKKITLECSQTMGHDKMYWYQQDPGMELHLIHYSYGVNSTEKGDLSSESTVSRIRTEHFPLTLESARPSHTSQYLCASVKGGTGANVLTFGAGSRLTVL.

Ten or more counts support this clone. V and J are TRBV10-3 and TRBJ2-2; 7 bases match TRBD2. This CDR3 comprises 15 residues. The germline gives CDR1 ENHRY, CDR2 SYGVKD. V was clipped by 3 bases and J by 1 base; unmatched bases: 2. The CDR3 is CAISDGEGNTGELFF. The CDR3 DNA reads TGTGCCATCAGTGACGGGGAGGGGAACACCGGGGAGCTGTTTTTT.